The following is a TCR beta chain sequence with its context. Its antigen is not known. This CDR3 has 11 residues. Trimming took 3 bases from V and 7 from J, leaving 4 bases between them. Germline V gene lookup returns CDR1 KGHSH and CDR2 LQKENI. The protocol was immunoSEQ multiplex PCR, while the TCRdb copy is restricted to in-frame clones and leaves out a portion. The profile shows some 150,000 clones, about 93% of them singletons. The entry originates in a study of T cell responses to AZD1222 COVID-19 vaccine. Findings and limits, study-wide: Increases in Spike-specific TCR breadth and depth were seen after two AZD1222 doses.

The source was peripheral blood, collected on day 0 of AZD1222 vaccination. The rearrangement links TRBV18 to TRBJ1-3; no clear D gene. This sequence originates from an adult in good health. The CDR3 is CASSPSNTIYF. CDR3 DNA: TGTGCCAGCTCACCGTCCAACACCATATATTTT.